This passage covers 21 T cell receptor beta chains from one sample sequenced in a study of cytomegalovirus exposure and HLA in healthy donors. The PCR employed 60 Vbeta primers together with 13 Jbeta primers. Some clones are missing from TCRdb's copy, which holds only in-frame ones; the method was immunoSEQ multiplex PCR. The sample includes approximately 170,000 clones, roughly 77% of them seen just once. Sequenced input: PBMCs. Receptors originate from a woman aged 25 to 45 in good health and CMV-seropositive.

The rearrangement uses TRBV27 and TRBJ2-3, with 10 bases fitting TRBD2. Germline V gives CDR1 MNHEY, CDR2 SMNVEV (reference sequence). This CDR3 region has 17 residues. V shed 7 bases and J 2 bases; nucleotides not matched to a gene: 12. The DNA of the CDR3 is TGTGCCAGCATTGATATTGCTAGCGGGAGTCCCACAGATACGCAGTATTTT. Amino acids: CASIDIASGSPTDTQYF.

The chain employs TRBV18 and TRBJ1-1; the D gene is possibly TRBD1 (6 bases). Trimming removed 3 bases at V and 1 base at J, with 9 bases between. The length of the CDR3 is 14 residues. CDR1 is KGHSH and CDR2 is LQKENI in the germline V gene. DNA for the CDR3: TGTGCCAGCTCACCCCAGGGGAGGAACACTGAAGCTTTCTTT. It is translated as CASSPQGRNTEAFF.

There are many counts of this clone. This rearrangement joins TRBV6-5 to TRBJ1-3; unclear D gene. This CDR3 comprises 11 residues. In germline, CDR1 is MNHEY, CDR2 SVGAGI. V lost 8 bases and J lost 4, with 6 bases in between. In nucleotides, the CDR3 is TGTGCCAGCGCGATGGGAAACACCATATATTTT. Translated, it gives CASAMGNTIYF.

The V call is TRBV9, the J call TRBJ2-5; TRBD2 matches 8 bases. CDR3 length: 18 residues. Germline-derived CDR1 and CDR2 are SGDLS and YYNGEE. V shed 3 bases and J 4 bases; nucleotides not matched to a gene: 17. The CDR3 sequence is CASSGEASGSASAETQYF. In DNA form, the CDR3 reads TGTGCCAGCAGCGGAGAGGCTAGCGGGTCTGCTAGTGCAGAGACCCAGTACTTC. Full variable domain (missing parts from reference TRBV9 and TRBJ2-5): DSGVTQTPKHLITATGQRVTLRCSPRSGDLSVYWYQQSLDQGLQFLIQYYNGEERAKGNILERFSAQQFPDLHSELNLSSLELGDSALYFCASSGEASGSASAETQYFGPGTRLLVL.

The chain has TRBV4-2 and TRBJ2-6; D unresolved. V was pared by 0 bases and J by 1 base, with 7 bases between. The CDR3 sequence is 16 residues long. Per the germline V gene, CDR1 is LGHNA and CDR2 is YNFKEQ. CDR3 nucleotides: TGTGCCAGCAGCCAAGAGTCCGGGTCTGGGGCCAACGTCCTGACTTTC. Amino acids: CASSQESGSGANVLTF.

The chain links TRBV25-1 to TRBJ1-3, with unresolved D. Germline CDR1 is MGHDK and CDR2 is SYGVNS. V shed 9 bases and J shed 5 bases, with 14 bases lying between them. The CDR3 has 13 amino acids. CDR3 sequence reads: CARSTVPRNTIYF. DNA of the CDR3: TGTGCCAGGTCTACTGTGCCTCGAAACACCATATATTTT.

The chain employs TRBV5-1 and TRBJ1-1; TRBD1 might be the D (5 bases). V was clipped by 1 base and J by 5 bases, with 9 bases between them. Germline CDR1 is SGHRS and CDR2 is YFSETQ. The CDR3 covers 13 residues. DNA of the CDR3: TGCGCCAGCAGCTTGATAGGGGCGACTGAAGCTTTCTTT. This encodes CASSLIGATEAFF. Full variable domain (remainder filled in from reference TRBV5-1 and TRBJ1-1): KAGVTQTPRYLIKTRGQQVTLSCSPISGHRSVSWYQQTPGQGLQFLFEYFSETQRNKGNFPGRFSGRQFSNSRSEMNVSTLELGDSALYLCASSLIGATEAFFGQGTRLTVV.

This clone has only one observation. The chain links TRBV29-1 to TRBJ2-3; 9 bases align to TRBD1. Trimming at V came to 0 bases and at J to 3 bases, leaving 10 bases not matched to a gene. CDR3 length: 17 amino acids. The germline V gene has CDR1 SQVTM and CDR2 ANQGSEA. The CDR3 nucleotides read TGCAGCGTTGAAGATTGGCAGGACAGGGGTATGACAGATACGCAGTATTTT. Its protein is CSVEDWQDRGMTDTQYF.

This clone was detected a few times. The rearrangement joins TRBV5-4 to TRBJ2-5, with 9 bases aligning to TRBD2. Trimming took 3 bases from V and 2 from J; bases not matched to a gene: 8. The CDR3 runs to 16 residues. Germline V gene data show CDR1 as SGHNT and CDR2 as YYREEE (reference sequence). CDR3 in DNA: TGTGCCAGCAGCTCCCCGGGACTAGCAGATCAAGAGACCCAGTACTTC. It codes for CASSSPGLADQETQYF.

Worth noting for this clone: Other DNA sequences in this specimen translate into the identical CDR3. CDR3 amino acids: CASSLVSGTSYNEQFF. CDR3 nucleotides: TGCGCCAGCAGCTTGGTCAGCGGGACGAGCTACAATGAGCAGTTCTTC. The chain carries TRBV5-1 and TRBJ2-1; TRBD2 matches 7 bases. The CDR3 sequence is 16 residues long. V lost 0 bases, J lost 3 bases, and 6 bases stayed unmatched. Germline values: CDR1 SGHRS, CDR2 YFSETQ.

The chain employs TRBV6-5 and TRBJ1-5; D gene uncertain. The CDR3 runs 14 residues. From germline, CDR1 is MNHEY and CDR2 SVGAGI. Trimming took 6 bases from V and 0 from J, leaving 9 bases between them. CDR3 loop: CASRPMYSNQPQHF. The CDR3 DNA follows: TGTGCCAGCAGGCCTATGTATAGCAATCAGCCCCAGCATTTT.

In its sample, this clone was seen a few times. The chain has TRBV25-1 and TRBJ1-1; TRBD1 matches 7 bases. The CDR3 length is 15 residues. V lost 5 bases and J lost 6; bases outside the gene matches: 12. From germline, CDR1 is MGHDK and CDR2 SYGVNS. The CDR3 region is CASSTPRQGGSEAFF. DNA of the CDR3: TGTGCCAGCAGTACGCCTCGACAGGGAGGATCTGAAGCTTTCTTT.

This chain uses TRBV5-4 with TRBJ1-6; no clear D. Germline-derived CDR1 and CDR2 are SGHNT and YYREEE (reference sequence). The V end was cut by 6 bases, the J end by 7 bases, with 11 bases between. CDR3 length: 13 residues. CDR3 protein: CASKTPGNSPLHF. The CDR3, as DNA: TGTGCCAGCAAGACACCGGGAAATTCACCCCTCCACTTT.

The chain links TRBV5-4 to TRBJ1-2; 11 nucleotides agree with TRBD1. Germline lookup yields CDR1 SGHNT and CDR2 YYREEE (reference sequence). The CDR3 runs 16 residues. Losses at the gene ends were 0 bases for V and 5 bases for J; bases not matched to a gene: 6. CDR3 sequence (DNA): TGTGCCAGCAGCTTGGGGACAGGGGGCGGTCGGTATGGCTACACCTTC. This sequence encodes CASSLGTGGGRYGYTF.

The J gene is TRBJ2-5, the V gene TRBV28; a possible D gene is TRBD2 (5 bases). This CDR3 contains 15 residues. The ends were cut back, 5 bases at V and 0 bases at J, with 13 bases in the middle. Germline CDR1 and CDR2: MDHEN and SYDVKM. The CDR3 region is CASSPSLVNQETQYF. In nucleotides, the CDR3 is TGTGCCAGCAGTCCCTCACTAGTGAACCAAGAGACCCAGTACTTC. The complete variable domain, with remaining parts taken from reference TRBV28 and TRBJ2-5, reads DVKVTQSSRYLVKRTGEKVFLECVQDMDHENMFWYRQDPGLGLRLIYFSYDVKMKEKGDIPEGYSVSREKKERFSLILESASTNQTSMYLCASSPSLVNQETQYFGPGTRLLVL.

V gene TRBV14 combines with J gene TRBJ2-5; 8 bases map to TRBD2. This CDR3 region has 16 residues. V shed 1 base, J shed 3 bases, and the junction held 7 bases outside the gene matches. Germline V lookup: CDR1 SGHDN, CDR2 FVKESK. CDR3 sequence reads: CASSQAGGPVEETQYF. The CDR3 nucleotides are TGTGCCAGCAGCCAAGCGGGAGGGCCGGTAGAAGAGACCCAGTACTTC.

The chain combines TRBV6-5 with TRBJ1-2, with a possible D match to TRBD1 (6 bases). Trimming pared 2 bases from V and 8 bases from J, leaving 18 bases between. The CDR3 runs 15 residues. CDR1 and CDR2 (germline): MNHEY, SVGAGI. CDR3 sequence (DNA): TGTGCCAGCAGTTACGATCCGGGGGGCTCAGTGGGCTACACCTTC. Translating it yields CASSYDPGGSVGYTF.

This clone has a handful of counts. V gene TRBV28 combines with J gene TRBJ2-7; 10 nucleotides line up with TRBD1. The germline gives CDR1 MDHEN, CDR2 SYDVKM. With V trimmed by 7 bases and J by 4 bases, 7 bases remained unmatched. The CDR3 is 14 residues long. CDR3 sequence: CASNIRDRGYEQYF. As DNA, the CDR3 is TGTGCCAGCAACATCCGGGACAGGGGTTACGAGCAGTACTTC.

The chain employs TRBV5-1 and TRBJ1-2; TRBD1 matches 8 bases. V lost 4 bases to trimming and J lost 2 bases; unmatched junction nucleotides: 10. The CDR3 length is 16 residues. The V gene's germline CDR1 is SGHRS and CDR2 YFSETQ. The CDR3 sequence is CASSLGRQGSNYGYTF. The CDR3 DNA is TGCGCCAGCAGCCTGGGCCGACAGGGGTCAAACTATGGCTACACCTTC.

This chain uses TRBV18 with TRBJ1-1, with 7 bases identical to TRBD1. The CDR3 runs 18 residues. CDR1 and CDR2 (germline): KGHSH, LQKENI. J gave up 4 bases and V 5 bases, and 19 bases lay outside the gene matches. CDR3 in DNA: TGTGCCAGCTCAGAAATATTACTCAGGGGGGCAGGGACCACTGAAGCTTTCTTT. It encodes CASSEILLRGAGTTEAFF.

This rearrangement joins TRBV28 to TRBJ1-1; D remains unclear. CDR3 size: 13 residues. The V gene's germline CDR1 is MDHEN and CDR2 SYDVKM. V was clipped by 3 bases and J by 0 bases, with 5 bases between them. The CDR3 region is CASSLRLNTEAFF. The CDR3 region has the DNA TGTGCCAGCAGTTTGAGGCTGAACACTGAAGCTTTCTTT.